These 17 T cell receptor beta chains share one sample of origin, sequenced in a study of cytomegalovirus exposure and HLA in healthy donors. With 60 Vbeta and 13 Jbeta primers, the PCR was carried out. The table came from immunoSEQ multiplex PCR; TCRdb's copy has only in-frame clones and leaves some out. The sample lists 120,000 or so clones, over 60% occurring once. The sequenced sample was PBMCs. The receptors were gathered from a middle-aged woman in good health and CMV-seropositive.

This chain connects TRBV11-2 to TRBJ2-2, with 8 bases identical to TRBD2. CDR3 length: 17 residues. V was clipped by 5 bases and J by 7 bases; unmatched bases: 15. Germline V gene lookup returns CDR1 SGHAT and CDR2 FQNNGV. This CDR3 is CASSVTGSGSRGGELFF. The CDR3 DNA is TGTGCCAGCAGCGTAACGGGGAGCGGGAGTCGGGGCGGGGAGCTGTTTTTT.

The V and J genes are TRBV5-1 and TRBJ2-3; a possible D gene is TRBD1 (6 bases). Germline loops: CDR1 SGHRS, CDR2 YFSETQ. This CDR3 spans 19 amino acids. Trimming took 0 bases from V and 3 from J, leaving 23 bases between them. CDR3 sequence: CASSLDEYSVFRGTDTQYF. The CDR3 DNA is TGCGCCAGCAGCTTGGATGAATATAGCGTTTTTAGGGGGACAGATACGCAGTATTTT. Filled out from reference TRBV5-1 and TRBJ2-3, the complete variable domain reads KAGVTQTPRYLIKTRGQQVTLSCSPISGHRSVSWYQQTPGQGLQFLFEYFSETQRNKGNFPGRFSGRQFSNSRSEMNVSTLELGDSALYLCASSLDEYSVFRGTDTQYFGPGTRLTVL.

The rearrangement joins TRBV29-1 to TRBJ1-4; 8 bases are shared with TRBD1. Trimming cost V 7 bases and J 5 bases; bases outside gene matches: 6. Germline CDR1 SQVTM, CDR2 ANQGSEA. The CDR3 sequence is 13 residues long. The CDR3 DNA reads TGCAGCGCGACAGGGGTGGCCAATGAAAAACTGTTTTTT. This gives the protein CSATGVANEKLFF.

This clone has a handful of counts. This chain connects TRBV28 to TRBJ2-2, with 8 positions matching TRBD2. Germline CDR1 and CDR2: MDHEN and SYDVKM. V shed 5 bases and J 7 bases; nucleotides not matched to a gene: 3. CDR3 length: 13 amino acids. The CDR3 loop is CASSPSGSGELFF. The CDR3, as DNA: TGTGCCAGCAGTCCCAGCGGGAGCGGGGAGCTGTTTTTT.

This clone was recorded a few times. The rearrangement joins TRBV7-2 to TRBJ2-7, with 7 nucleotides matching TRBD1. Germline V gene data show CDR1 as SGHTA and CDR2 as FQGNSA. CDR3 length: 14 residues. J lost 3 bases, V lost 5 bases, and 7 bases had no gene match. CDR3 bases: TGTGCCAGCAGCCCTCACTGGACAGGCTACGAGCAGTACTTC. The encoded protein is CASSPHWTGYEQYF. Variable domain in full (rest from reference TRBV7-2 and TRBJ2-7): GAGVSQSPSNKVTEKGKDVELRCDPISGHTALYWYRQSLGQGLEFLIYFQGNSAPDKSGLPSDRFSAERTGGSVSTLTIQRTQQEDSAVYLCASSPHWTGYEQYFGPGTRLTVT.

Written as DNA, the CDR3 is TGTGCCAGTAGTTACGCCCTCAGGGATCCCTACGAGCAGTACTTC. Its translation is CASSYALRDPYEQYF. This chain connects TRBV19 to TRBJ2-7; the D gene is possibly TRBD1 (5 bases). Per germline, CDR1 LNHDA and CDR2 SQIVND (reference sequence). The CDR3 has 15 amino acids. V lost 5 bases and J 2 bases, leaving 16 bases between the germline ends. The full variable domain, in which reference TRBV19 and TRBJ2-7 provide the parts outside the CDR3, is DGGITQSPKYLFRKEGQNVTLSCEQNLNHDAMYWYRQDPGQGLRLIYYSQIVNDFQKGDIAEGYSVSREKKESFPLTVTSAQKNPTAFYLCASSYALRDPYEQYFGPGTRLTVT.

The chain joins TRBV5-1 to TRBJ2-2; tentative D call: TRBD1 (6 bases). Germline CDR1 SGHRS, CDR2 YFSETQ. V lost 0 bases and J lost 3, with 12 bases in between. This CDR3 contains 16 residues. The CDR3 region has the DNA TGCGCCAGCAGCTTGGTCCAGGGGTTCGACACCGGGGAGCTGTTTTTT. Translating it yields CASSLVQGFDTGELFF.

This rearrangement joins TRBV18 to TRBJ2-1, with 11 positions matching TRBD1. The CDR3 covers 16 residues. From germline, CDR1 is KGHSH and CDR2 LQKENI. J lost 4 bases, V lost 5 bases, and 7 bases had no gene match. CDR3 in DNA: TGTGCCAGCTCAGCAGGGACAGGGGGACGTTACAATGAGCAGTTCTTC. Residues: CASSAGTGGRYNEQFF.

The V call is TRBV7-9, the J call TRBJ2-7; D unresolved. CDR1 and CDR2 (germline): SEHNR, FQNEAQ (reference sequence). This CDR3 comprises 13 residues. Trimming took 5 bases from V and 3 from J, leaving 11 bases between them. For the CDR3, the DNA is TGTGCCAGCAGCAACTACATGGGCTACGAGCAGTACTTC. This translates into CASSNYMGYEQYF.

This clone came up once. The chain links TRBV5-6 to TRBJ1-5; D call uncertain. From germline, CDR1 is SGHDT and CDR2 YYEEEE. Trimming cost V 1 base and J 6 bases, with 14 bases left between them. CDR3 length equals 15 residues. The CDR3 DNA follows: TGTGCCAGCAGCTTGAGCGGGCTGGCGGGTCAGCCCCAGCATTTT. Its translation: CASSLSGLAGQPQHF.

The V call is TRBV4-2, the J call TRBJ1-1, with a tentative D call TRBD1 (6 bases). The CDR3 has 16 amino acids. The V end was cut by 0 bases, the J end by 1 base, with 12 bases between. CDR1 and CDR2 (germline): LGHNA, YNFKEQ. CDR3 loop: CASSQEMGRGNTEAFF. CDR3 DNA sequence: TGTGCCAGCAGCCAAGAAATGGGCAGGGGGAACACTGAAGCTTTCTTT.

The chain links TRBV9 to TRBJ2-1; D gene uncertain. Germline V gene lookup returns CDR1 SGDLS and CDR2 YYNGEE. The CDR3 length is 14 residues. V was trimmed by 2 bases and J by 2 bases, leaving 8 bases between them. CDR3 nucleotides: TGTGCCAGCAGCGTGGCAGTAACCTACAATGAGCAGTTCTTC. Amino acid sequence: CASSVAVTYNEQFF.

This clone was detected only once. This chain joins TRBV7-2 and TRBJ1-6; 8 bases are shared with TRBD1. The CDR3 consists of 15 residues. Germline V gives CDR1 SGHTA, CDR2 FQGNSA. With V trimmed by 5 bases and J by 8 bases, 8 bases remained unmatched. The CDR3 region has the DNA TGTGCCAGCAGCAAAAGACAGGGGAGTGATTCACCCCTCCACTTT. It codes for CASSKRQGSDSPLHF.

This clone was detected only once. One end of the junction is discordant with germline, which a read error may explain. This chain connects TRBV7-9 to TRBJ1-1; 7 nucleotides agree with TRBD1. This CDR3 spans 16 amino acids. CDR1 is SEHNR, CDR2 FQNEAQ, per germline (reference sequence). The CDR3 loop reads CSSSPEIQGKNTEAFF. The CDR3 region has the DNA TGTTCCAGCAGCCCCGAAATACAGGGGAAGAACACTGAAGCTTTCTTT.

The chain links TRBV5-1 to TRBJ2-7; TRBD1 agrees at 9 bases. The CDR3 runs to 15 residues. After removal of 4 bases from V and 6 bases from J, the junction contained 11 bases not matched to a gene. Germline-derived CDR1 and CDR2 are SGHRS and YFSETQ. CDR3 nucleotide sequence: TGCGCCAGCAGCCCGGGTTTGGGACAGGGCTCCGAGCAGTACTTC. Translation: CASSPGLGQGSEQYF.

This chain uses TRBV29-1 with TRBJ1-4, with 7 bases fitting TRBD1. CDR1 and CDR2 from the germline V gene are SQVTM and ANQGSEA. V lost 6 bases to trimming and J lost 3 bases; unmatched junction nucleotides: 4. This CDR3 has 13 residues. DNA of the CDR3: TGCAGCGTCTTGACAGGGTCTAATGAAAAACTGTTTTTT. Its protein is CSVLTGSNEKLFF.

The rearrangement uses TRBV6-6 and TRBJ2-3; 10 bases line up with TRBD2. CDR3 length: 14 amino acids. CDR1 and CDR2 (germline): MNHNY, SVGAGI (reference sequence). Trimming cost V 4 bases and J 4 bases; bases outside gene matches: 2. The DNA of the CDR3 is TGTGCCAGCAGTTCCGGACTAGCGGCAGATACGCAGTATTTT. This translates into CASSSGLAADTQYF.